This passage covers 3 T cell receptor beta chains from one sample sequenced in a study of cytomegalovirus exposure and HLA in healthy donors. PCR employed 60 Vbeta and 13 Jbeta primers. TCRdb's table, derived via immunoSEQ multiplex PCR, lists solely in-frame clones and lacks some. The table includes some 170,000 clones, 77% detected once. The sequenced material came from PBMCs. The receptors originated from a woman in her 30s in good health and CMV-seronegative.

The chain combines TRBV6-4 with TRBJ1-1; the D gene is possibly TRBD1 (5 bases). Trimming pared 5 bases from V and 1 base from J, leaving 8 bases between. This CDR3 is built from 13 residues. Germline CDR1 MRHNA, CDR2 SNTAGT. The chain's CDR3 is CASSPGQNTEAFF. The CDR3 nucleotides are TGTGCCAGCAGTCCAGGACAGAACACTGAAGCTTTCTTT.

The chain uses TRBV10-3 and TRBJ2-1; D possibly corresponds to TRBD2 (5 bases). Trimming removed 0 bases from V and 4 bases from J, with 7 bases in between. The CDR3 runs 14 residues. CDR1 is ENHRY and CDR2 is SYGVKD in the germline V gene. The CDR3 DNA is TGTGCCATCAGTGAGTCGACTACATACAATGAGCAGTTCTTC. Its translation is CAISESTTYNEQFF.

V gene TRBV2 combines with J gene TRBJ1-1, with D possibly being TRBD1 (6 bases). The length of the CDR3 is 16 residues. Germline V gene data show CDR1 as SNHLY and CDR2 as FYNNEI. The germline V and J ends were trimmed by 2 bases and 0 bases, with 13 bases remaining between them. CDR3: CASSETTGLMNTEAFF. In DNA form, the CDR3 reads TGTGCCAGCAGTGAAACAACAGGGTTGATGAACACTGAAGCTTTCTTT.